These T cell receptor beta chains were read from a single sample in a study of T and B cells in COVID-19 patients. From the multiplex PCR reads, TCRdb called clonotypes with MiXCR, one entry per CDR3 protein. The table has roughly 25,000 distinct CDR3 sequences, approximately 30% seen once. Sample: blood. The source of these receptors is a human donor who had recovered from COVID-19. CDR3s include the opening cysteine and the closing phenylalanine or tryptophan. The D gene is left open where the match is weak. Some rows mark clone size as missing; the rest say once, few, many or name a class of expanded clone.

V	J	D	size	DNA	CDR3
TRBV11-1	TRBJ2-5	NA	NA	TGTGCCAGCAGCCGATTAAAAGCTCCTCAGGGGCGAGGAGGTCGGGAGACCCAGTACTTC	CASSRLKAPQGRGGRETQYF
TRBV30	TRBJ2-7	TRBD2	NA	TGTGCCTGGAGGTCCGGGACTAGGTCCTACGAGCAGTACTTC	CAWRSGTRSYEQYF
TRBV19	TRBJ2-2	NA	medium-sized	TGTGCCAGTAGTATTTTAGGGGGGACCGGGGAGCTGTTTTTT	CASSILGGTGELFF
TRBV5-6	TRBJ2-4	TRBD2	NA	TGTGCCAGCAGCCCATCAACTAGCGGGGTGGCGAAAAACATTCAGTACTTC	CASSPSTSGVAKNIQYF
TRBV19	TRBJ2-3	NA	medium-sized	TGTGCCAGTAGTCTCCTCGGCGGAAGGAGCACAGATACGCAGTATTTT	CASSLLGGRSTDTQYF
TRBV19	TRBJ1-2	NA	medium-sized	TGTGCCAGTAGTGCTCAGACTTGGGATGGCTACACCTTC	CASSAQTWDGYTF
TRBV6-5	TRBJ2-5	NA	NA	TGTGCCAGCAGTCCAGGGACCCAAGAGACCCAGTACTTC	CASSPGTQETQYF
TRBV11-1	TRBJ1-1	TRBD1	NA	TGTGCCAGCAGCTTAGGTGTAACAGGGGGCTGGATCACTGAAGCTTTCTTT	CASSLGVTGGWITEAFF
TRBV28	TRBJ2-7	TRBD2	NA	TGTGCCAGCAGTTTTTCACTAGCGGGCCTCTCCTACGAGCAGTACTTC	CASSFSLAGLSYEQYF
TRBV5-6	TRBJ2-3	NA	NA	TGTGCCAGCAGCTTGTCAGGGGCTAAGACAGATACGCAGTATTTT	CASSLSGAKTDTQYF
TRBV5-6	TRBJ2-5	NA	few	TGTGCCAGCAGCGATCGGGACACCCAAGAGACCCAGTACTTC	CASSDRDTQETQYF
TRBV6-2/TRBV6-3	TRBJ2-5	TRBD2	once	TGTGCCAGCAGTTACGGGTTAGCGGGAGCTTTAGAGACCCAGTACTTC	CASSYGLAGALETQYF
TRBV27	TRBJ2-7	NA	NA	TGTGCCAGCAGTGAGGCGGGGGCCCGCTCCTACGAGCAGTACTTC	CASSEAGARSYEQYF
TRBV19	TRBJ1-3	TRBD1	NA	TGTGCCAGTAGCCGCGACAGGGAGTATGGAAACACCATATATTTT	CASSRDREYGNTIYF
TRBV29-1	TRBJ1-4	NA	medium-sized	TGCAGCGTTGAAGTGGGGGGACTCAGGGAAAAACTGTTTTTT	CSVEVGGLREKLFF
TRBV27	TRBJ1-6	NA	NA	TGTGCCAGCAGTTTATCCTCCCGCGGTCTCAGTAGCTCCTATAATTCACCCCTCCACTTT	CASSLSSRGLSSSYNSPLHF
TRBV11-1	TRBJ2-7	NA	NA	TGTGCCAGCAGCCCCTCCACGGCGCAGTACTTC	CASSPSTAQYF
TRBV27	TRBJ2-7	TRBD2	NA	TGTGCCAGCAGCTTGAACCCTAGCGGGGACTACGAGCAGTACTTC	CASSLNPSGDYEQYF
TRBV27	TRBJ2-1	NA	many	TGTGCCAGCAGTTTTAGCGGATACTACAATGAGCAGTTCTTC	CASSFSGYYNEQFF
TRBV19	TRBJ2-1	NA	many	TGTGCCAGTAGTGTCGAGGGGTCCCACAATGAGCAGTTCTTC	CASSVEGSHNEQFF
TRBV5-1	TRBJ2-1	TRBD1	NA	TGCGCCAGCAGCTTGGGCGGGACAGGGTACAATGAGCAGTTCTTC	CASSLGGTGYNEQFF
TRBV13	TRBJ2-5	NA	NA	TGTGCCAGCAGCTTAGAGAGGGAGACCCAGTACTTC	CASSLERETQYF
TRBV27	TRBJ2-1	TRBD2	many	TGTGCCAGCAGTGGTAGCGGGAGGGCCTTCAATGAGCAGTTCTTC	CASSGSGRAFNEQFF
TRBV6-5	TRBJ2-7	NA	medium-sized	TGTGCCAGCAGTTACCCAGGGACTTACGAGCAGTACTTC	CASSYPGTYEQYF
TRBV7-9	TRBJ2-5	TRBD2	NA	TGTGCCAGCCGACTAGCGGGGGGGCTAGAGACCCAGTACTTC	CASRLAGGLETQYF
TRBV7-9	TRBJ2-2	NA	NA	TGTGCCAGCAGCTTAGCAGGGCCGAGCACCGGGGAGCTGTTTTTT	CASSLAGPSTGELFF
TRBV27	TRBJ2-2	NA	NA	TGTGCCAGCAGTTTCGGCAGGAACACCGGGGAGCTGTTTTTT	CASSFGRNTGELFF
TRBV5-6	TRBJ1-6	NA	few	TGTGCCAGCAGCTTCAGGGGTAATTCACCCCTCCACTTT	CASSFRGNSPLHF
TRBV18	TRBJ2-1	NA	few	TGTGCCAGCTCACCTAGCGGAGACTACTACAATGAGCAGTTCTTC	CASSPSGDYYNEQFF
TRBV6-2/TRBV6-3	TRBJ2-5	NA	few	TGTGCCAGCAGCCTATGGGGTCGGGAGACCCAGTACTTC	CASSLWGRETQYF
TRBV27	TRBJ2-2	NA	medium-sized	TGTGCCAGCAGTCCATGGTCCAACACCGGGGAGCTGTTTTTT	CASSPWSNTGELFF
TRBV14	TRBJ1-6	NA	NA	TGTGCCAGCAGCCAAGTTAATTCACCCCTCCACTTT	CASSQVNSPLHF
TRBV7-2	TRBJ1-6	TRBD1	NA	TGTGCCAGCAGCACCATACAGGGGCCGGGTTCACCCCTCCACTTT	CASSTIQGPGSPLHF
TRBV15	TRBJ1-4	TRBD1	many	TGTGCCACCAGCAGGGGGGGACAGGGCGAAGAAAAACTGTTTTTT	CATSRGGQGEEKLFF
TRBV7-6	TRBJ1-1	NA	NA	TGTGCCAGCAGCTTAGCGGGGAGGGGCACTGAAGCTTTCTTT	CASSLAGRGTEAFF
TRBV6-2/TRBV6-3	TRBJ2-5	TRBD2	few	TGTGCCAGCAGTTACGAGACTAGCGGGAGAGGAGAGACCCAGTACTTC	CASSYETSGRGETQYF
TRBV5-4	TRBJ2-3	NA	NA	TGTGCCAGCACCTTATCTTACACAGATACGCAGTATTTT	CASTLSYTDTQYF
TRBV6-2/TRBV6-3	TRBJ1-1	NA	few	TGTGCCAGCAGTCGCACCATTAAAACTGAAGCTTTCTTT	CASSRTIKTEAFF
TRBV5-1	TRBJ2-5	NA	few	TGCGCCAGCAGCTGGGACTGGGAGACCCAGTACTTC	CASSWDWETQYF
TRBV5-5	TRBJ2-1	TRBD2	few	TGTGCCAGCAGCTTGAGAGGGGAGCGGGAGACGTTCTTC	CASSLRGERETFF
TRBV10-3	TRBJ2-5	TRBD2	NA	TGTGCCATCAGTGAGTCGGGACTAGCGGGACAAGAGACCCAGTACTTC	CAISESGLAGQETQYF
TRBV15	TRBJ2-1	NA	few	TGTGCCACCAGCAGAGCAAGGGGTCAGGGAAACTACAATGAGCAGTTCTTC	CATSRARGQGNYNEQFF
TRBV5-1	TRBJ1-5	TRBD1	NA	TGCGCCAGCAGGCCCGGGACAGGAGACCAGCCCCAGCATTTT	CASRPGTGDQPQHF
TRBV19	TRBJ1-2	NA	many	TGTGCCAGTAGTATAGCGGACGGGACGGCCTATGGCTACACCTTC	CASSIADGTAYGYTF
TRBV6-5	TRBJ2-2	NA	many	TGTGCCAGCAGTTACTCGAGAGGGCGGCTGTTTTTT	CASSYSRGRLFF
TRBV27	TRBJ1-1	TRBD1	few	TGTGCCAGCAGTTTGGGACAGGGGAACACTGAAGCTTTCTTT	CASSLGQGNTEAFF
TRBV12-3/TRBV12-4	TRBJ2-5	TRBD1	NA	TGTGCCAGCACTTTAGGGGGCCTAGGGACCCAGTACTTC	CASTLGGLGTQYF
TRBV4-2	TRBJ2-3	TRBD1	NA	TGTGCCAGCAGCGATCAGGGGGATCCGCAGTATTTT	CASSDQGDPQYF
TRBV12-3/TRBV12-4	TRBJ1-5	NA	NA	TGTGCCAGCAGTACGACAGTTAGCAATCAGCCCCAGCATTTT	CASSTTVSNQPQHF
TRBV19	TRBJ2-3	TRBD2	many	TGTGCCAGTAGTCAACTAGCGGGGCGCACAGATACGCAGTATTTT	CASSQLAGRTDTQYF
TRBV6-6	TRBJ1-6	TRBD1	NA	TGTGCCAGCAGTTACAGGGTAGGACAGGGTAGCAATTCACCCCTCCACTTT	CASSYRVGQGSNSPLHF
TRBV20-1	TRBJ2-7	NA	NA	TGCAGTGCTAGAACAGGAAGCTCCTACGAGCAGTACTTC	CSARTGSSYEQYF
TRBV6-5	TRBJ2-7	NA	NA	TGTGCCAGCAGTGTACAGGTCCCCGTCTCCTACGAGCAGTACTTC	CASSVQVPVSYEQYF
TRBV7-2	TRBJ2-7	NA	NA	TGTGCCAGCAGCTTATCTCTGACTCAAGGCTCCTACGAGCAGTACTTC	CASSLSLTQGSYEQYF
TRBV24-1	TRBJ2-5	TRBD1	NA	TGTGCCACCAGTGATTTTGGGGGACAGGGGGCTTTAGAGACCCAGTACTTC	CATSDFGGQGALETQYF
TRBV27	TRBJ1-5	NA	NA	TGTGCCAGCAGCCCTACTGGGAGGGCCCTGTCGCAGCCCCAGCATTTT	CASSPTGRALSQPQHF
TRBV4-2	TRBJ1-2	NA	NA	TGTGCCAGCAGCCAAGGCCAGGGCGCGGCGGTAGCTAACTATGGCTACACCTTC	CASSQGQGAAVANYGYTF